A selection of T cell receptor beta chains follows, all from one sample in a study of CD8 T cells in Susac syndrome. Via MiXCR, TCRdb re-called the immunoSEQ multiplex PCR reads, giving one row per CDR3 protein. Of 170,000 or so distinct CDR3 sequences listed, about 95% were seen once; the top ten hold approximately 0.099%. Sequenced sample: CD4+ T cells from PBMCs. The receptors shown here come from a human donor with Susac syndrome. CDR3s include the opening cysteine and the closing phenylalanine or tryptophan. The D gene is left open where the match is weak. Size values are once, few and many counts, or a class for expanded clones, and some rows have none.

j_call	v_call	clone_size	d_call	cdr3_nt	cdr3_aa
TRBJ1-3	TRBV12-5	.	.	TGTGCTAGTGGTTTGGCCGCGACTTCTGGAAACACCATATATTTT	CASGLAATSGNTIYF
TRBJ1-2	TRBV29-1	.	.	TGCAGCGTTTTTTCTACAGGTTCTTCTAACTATGGCTACACCTTC	CSVFSTGSSNYGYTF
TRBJ2-3	TRBV28	.	TRBD2	TGTGCCAGCAGTTTCGGTCTGCGGGAGGGCACAGATACGCAGTATTTT	CASSFGLREGTDTQYF
TRBJ2-3	TRBV12-5	.	TRBD1	TGTGCTAGTCATCCCGGGACAGGGATCGGAGATACGCAGTATTTT	CASHPGTGIGDTQYF
TRBJ2-5	TRBV7-7	.	TRBD1	TGTGCTAGCAGCTGGGACAGGAACCAAGAGACCCAGTACTTC	CASSWDRNQETQYF
TRBJ2-1	TRBV29-1	.	.	TGCAGCGTTGCTAGGTACAATGAGCAGTTCTTC	CSVARYNEQFF
TRBJ2-1	TRBV20-1	.	TRBD2	TGCAGTGCCCAAAGCGGGAGGGAGATACACAATGAGCAGTTCTTC	CSAQSGREIHNEQFF
TRBJ2-1	TRBV9	.	TRBD2	TGTGCCAGCAGCGCCAGCGGGGGGGGTTACAATGAGCAGTTCTTC	CASSASGGGYNEQFF
TRBJ2-5	TRBV28	.	.	TGTGCCAGCAGTTTTTCAGGGGATGAGACCCAGTACTTC	CASSFSGDETQYF
TRBJ2-3	TRBV30	.	TRBD2	TGTGCCTGGGGGAGGGGACGTGGCACAGATACGCAGTATTTT	CAWGRGRGTDTQYF
TRBJ2-1	TRBV14	.	TRBD2	TGTGCCAGCAGCCAACGAATAGCGGGGCACAATGAGCAGTTCTTC	CASSQRIAGHNEQFF
TRBJ1-6	TRBV15	.	.	TGTGCCACCAGCAGAGGCAGGGCATCACCCCTCCACTTT	CATSRGRASPLHF
TRBJ2-7	TRBV28	.	.	TGTGCCAGCAGCCCCATCGTAAGGGGCTCCTACGAGCAGTACTTC	CASSPIVRGSYEQYF
TRBJ2-3	TRBV3-1	.	.	TGTGCCAGCAGCTCAAACAGGGGGGGCCGCACAGATACGCAGTATTTT	CASSSNRGGRTDTQYF
TRBJ2-7	TRBV20-1	.	TRBD1	TGCAGTGCTAGATCAGGGGGCGGGGTAACCTACGAGCAGTACTTC	CSARSGGGVTYEQYF
TRBJ2-7	TRBV7-9	.	.	TGTGCCAGCAGCTTAGGTACGGGGAAAGGTTACGAGCAGTACTTC	CASSLGTGKGYEQYF
TRBJ1-1	TRBV7-2	.	.	TGTGCCAGCAGCACGCAACCATCCGGACGGATTCAAGCTTTCTTT	CASSTQPSGRIQAFF
TRBJ1-1	TRBV3-1	.	TRBD1	TGTGCCAGCAGCCAACCAGACAGGGGGAAGAGACAGGGGCATGCTTTCTTT	CASSQPDRGKRQGHAFF
TRBJ2-1	TRBV20-1	once	.	TGCAGTGCTAGAGAGTCCTACAATGAGCAGTTCTTC	CSARESYNEQFF
TRBJ1-1	TRBV11-2	.	.	TGTGCCAGCAGCTTAGCCCTGACGGCTGGAGGCACTGAAGCTTTCTTT	CASSLALTAGGTEAFF
TRBJ1-2	TRBV5-4	.	TRBD1	TGTGCCAGCAGCCTTAGACAGGGGGCTGGCTACACCTTC	CASSLRQGAGYTF
TRBJ1-5	TRBV7-9	.	.	TGTGCCAGCGCTGACAGAGATCAGCCCCAGCATTTT	CASADRDQPQHF
TRBJ2-1	TRBV25-1	.	.	TGTGCCAGCAGTGAATACGGAGGGACAGCTTCTTCCTACAATGAGCAGTTCTTC	CASSEYGGTASSYNEQFF
TRBJ2-4	TRBV15	.	TRBD1	TGTGCCACCAGCGGGGACAGGGAAAACATTCAGTACTTC	CATSGDRENIQYF
TRBJ2-7	TRBV10-3	.	TRBD1	TGTGCCACCAACCGGGACAGGGGAAACGAGCAGTACTTC	CATNRDRGNEQYF
TRBJ2-4	TRBV20-1	.	.	TGCAGTGCTTATGTAGTAGACATTCAGTACTTC	CSAYVVDIQYF
TRBJ1-2	TRBV4-2	once	.	TGTGCCAGCAGCCAGACCAGACAGATAAATAACTATGGCTACACCTTC	CASSQTRQINNYGYTF
TRBJ2-7	TRBV28	.	TRBD1	TGTGCCAGCAGTTTATCGGACAGGGGGCTCTACGAGCAGTACTTC	CASSLSDRGLYEQYF